The 24 T cell receptor beta chains below were found in one sample sequenced in a study of regulatory T cells in long-lasting Graves disease. Construction of the TCR beta libraries employed iRepertoire HTBI primers in conjunction with Arm-PCR of CDR3 regions. TCRdb reprocessed the multiplex PCR reads with MiXCR, giving one entry per CDR3 protein. The table shows a few hundred thousand distinct CDR3 sequences, with approximately 25% occurring only once. Noted time point: persistent/refractory GD, antithyroid drugs over 5 years with positive TRAb. Scientists built the TCR library using RNA that was extracted from PBMCs. Sample: peripheral blood mononuclear cells (PBMCs), taken when the disease was refractory, from a patient treated with antithyroid drugs. The receptors originated from a middle-aged woman with Graves disease.

This clonotype was seen many times. This sequence joins TRBV12-3 or TRBV12-4 and TRBJ2-7; a weak D match, TRBD1 (5 bases). The CDR3 extends over 15 amino acids. Trimming cost V 6 bases and J 1 base, with 16 bases left between them. DNA of the CDR3: TGTGCCAGCAGCTTTACAGGCTCGCTATCCTACGAGCAGTACTTC. It is translated as CASSFTGSLSYEQYF.

This rearrangement joins TRBV5-6 to TRBJ1-6, with 7 bases lining up with TRBD1. Losses at the gene ends were 3 bases for V and 10 bases for J; bases not matched to a gene: 10. CDR1 is SGHDT, CDR2 YYEEEE, per germline. This CDR3 region has 15 residues. The CDR3 reads CASSSSKNRGSPLHF. Here the CDR3 DNA reads TGTGCCAGCAGCTCCAGTAAGAACAGGGGATCACCCCTCCACTTT.

This clonotype was seen at least ten times. The chain has TRBV28 and TRBJ2-4, with 8 bases matching TRBD2. Germline CDR1 reads MDHEN; CDR2 reads SYDVKM. After removal of 2 bases from V and 9 bases from J, the junction contained 9 bases not matched to a gene. The CDR3 extends over 15 amino acids. Written as DNA, the CDR3 is TGTGCCAGCAGTTTAAGTTCCCTCGGGACTAGCATTCAGTACTTC. Translation: CASSLSSLGTSIQYF.

In this sample, this clonotype turned up a few times. It may be a read error: a sequence one base away is much more abundant. The chain uses TRBV2 and TRBJ2-7, with D maybe TRBD2 (6 bases). This CDR3 has 15 amino acids. V lost 3 bases, J lost 5 bases, and 17 bases lay in between. Germline V gene sequence: CDR1 SNHLY, CDR2 FYNNEI. The CDR3 loop reads CASSEWLAQDHEQYF. The CDR3 nucleotides are TGTGCCAGCAGTGAGTGGCTAGCGCAAGACCACGAGCAGTACTTC.

This clonotype has more than one count but fewer than ten. A much larger clone differs from this one at a single base, so this may be a read error. This chain joins TRBV2 and TRBJ2-7, with D possibly TRBD1 on 5 matching bases. Per germline, CDR1 SNHLY and CDR2 FYNNEI. The CDR3 is made up of 13 amino acids. Trimming shortened V by 6 bases and J by 2 bases, and 11 bases separated the two germline ends. As DNA, the CDR3 is TGTGCCAGCAGGAGCAGGGAACCCTACGAGCAGTACTTC. Amino acid sequence: CASRSREPYEQYF.

The chain joins TRBV2 to TRBJ2-7, with D unresolved. The CDR3 is made up of 13 amino acids. With 0 bases removed from V and 7 bases from J, the gap between germline ends came to 10 bases. The germline CDR1 and CDR2 sequences are SNHLY and FYNNEI. The CDR3, as DNA: TGTGCCAGCAGTGAAGCGAGAGGACCAGAGCAGTACTTC. Its protein is CASSEARGPEQYF.

CDR3 nucleotide sequence: TGTGCCAGCAGCTTATTCGGGTCTACTAATGAAAAACTGTTTTTT. This codes for CASSLFGSTNEKLFF. The chain couples TRBV13 to TRBJ1-4; no reliable D call. The CDR3 is 15 residues long. Trimming took 2 bases from V and 2 from J, leaving 9 bases between them. CDR1 PRHDT and CDR2 FYEKMQ come from the germline V gene (reference sequence).

This clonotype was counted a few times. This chain uses TRBV5-1 with TRBJ1-5; no reliable D call. Trimming pared 3 bases from V and 4 bases from J, leaving 14 bases between. The germline V gene encodes CDR1 SGHRS and CDR2 YFSETQ. The CDR3 covers 15 residues. In DNA form, the CDR3 reads TGCGCCAGCAGCTCGACTACTGGACCTAATCAGCCCCAGCATTTT. Its translation is CASSSTTGPNQPQHF.

This clonotype came up many times. CDR3 region: CSAMGQGDSGRKYF. CDR3 nucleotide sequence: TGCAGTGCCATGGGACAGGGCGATTCTGGCCGCAAGTACTTC. This chain joins TRBV20-1 and TRBJ2-5; 9 bases line up with TRBD1. The length of the CDR3 is 14 residues. Trimming cost V 6 bases and J 12 bases; bases outside gene matches: 17. Looked up from germline, CDR1 is DFQATT and CDR2 is SNEGSKA (reference sequence).

The chain uses TRBV28 and TRBJ1-4, with a weak D call TRBD1 (5 bases). V was trimmed by 10 bases and J by 6 bases, leaving 15 bases between them. The CDR3 has 13 amino acids. CDR1 and CDR2 from the germline V gene are MDHEN and SYDVKM. The CDR3 DNA follows: TGTGCCACCAATGGGGGGTCGGATGAAAAACTGTTTTTT. Protein product: CATNGGSDEKLFF.

This clonotype was seen only a few times. J is TRBJ2-7 and V is TRBV29-1; D is unresolved. The CDR3 contains 14 residues. The germline gives CDR1 SQVTM, CDR2 ANQGSEA. V was pared by 4 bases and J by 7 bases, with 20 bases between. CDR3 amino acids: CSVVSEAVQVEQYF. For the CDR3, the DNA is TGCAGCGTTGTTTCCGAGGCGGTTCAGGTGGAGCAGTACTTC.

This clonotype was recorded at least ten times. The gene calls are TRBV10-3 and TRBJ2-5; a weak D match, TRBD2 (5 bases). V was trimmed by 4 bases and J by 5 bases, leaving 11 bases between them. CDR3 length: 13 amino acids. The germline V gene has CDR1 ENHRY and CDR2 SYGVKD. The CDR3 region has the DNA TGTGCCATCAGTGGTCATACTAGGGAGACCCAGTACTTC. Translation: CAISGHTRETQYF.

The table lists this clonotype with a few counts. V gene TRBV27 combines with J gene TRBJ1-2; 9 bases map to TRBD1. V dropped 4 bases and J dropped 8; count of bases not matched to a gene: 8. CDR3 length: 14 residues. Looked up from germline, CDR1 is MNHEY and CDR2 is SMNVEV (reference sequence). The chain's CDR3 is CASSSPGQGNGYTF. The DNA for the CDR3 is TGTGCCAGCAGTTCTCCGGGACAGGGAAACGGCTACACCTTC.

There are many counts of this clonotype. The rearrangement uses TRBV12-3 or TRBV12-4 and TRBJ2-6; D may be TRBD1 (5 bases). The V and J ends lost 3 bases and 2 bases respectively, with 17 bases between them. The CDR3 is 18 residues long. This CDR3 is CASSFSPGNLAGANVLTF. Written as DNA, the CDR3 is TGTGCCAGCAGTTTTTCGCCAGGGAATCTCGCTGGGGCCAACGTCCTGACTTTC.

As for this clonotype: A much larger clone differs by one base, so this may be a read error. This chain connects TRBV11-1 to TRBJ2-7; D is uncertain. V lost 5 bases to trimming and J lost 3 bases, with 8 bases between them. CDR3 length equals 12 residues. Germline CDR1 and CDR2: SGHAT and FQDESV (reference sequence). The CDR3, as DNA: TGTGCCAGCAGCGCGAAATACTACGAGCAGTACTTC. As protein: CASSAKYYEQYF.

This clonotype was detected ten times or more. The chain recombines TRBV20-1 with TRBJ1-1; 8 positions agree with TRBD1. The CDR3 is 13 residues long. V lost 5 bases and J lost 6; bases outside the gene matches: 8. Germline lookup yields CDR1 DFQATT and CDR2 SNEGSKA (reference sequence). DNA of the CDR3: TGCAGTGCTCCCAGGGGGCTTGGGGCTGAAGCTTTCTTT. It yields the protein CSAPRGLGAEAFF.

This clonotype came up many times. The V gene is TRBV15, the J gene TRBJ2-2; 8 bases match TRBD1. After removal of 5 bases from V and 7 bases from J, the junction contained 6 bases not matched to a gene. This CDR3 is 14 amino acids long. Germline-derived CDR1 and CDR2 are LNHNV and YYDKDF (reference sequence). In nucleotides, the CDR3 is TGTGCCACCAGCCGAAGGACAGGGAACGGGGAGCTGTTTTTT. Protein product: CATSRRTGNGELFF.

This clonotype came up many times. V and J are TRBV6-1 and TRBJ2-7; 12 bases line up with TRBD2. From germline, CDR1 is MNHNS and CDR2 SASEGT. Germline trimming cut 7 bases from V and 8 bases from J; bases unmatched to any gene: 9. The CDR3 runs 14 residues. The DNA for the CDR3 is TGTGCCAGCAAGAATACTAGCGGGAGGACGAAGCAGTACTTC. Translation: CASKNTSGRTKQYF.

This clonotype was observed once. As the CDR3 is not closed by the conserved phenylalanine or tryptophan, this likely results from a read error. J is TRBJ2-2 and V is TRBV7-9, with D perhaps matching TRBD2 (5 bases). V was cut by 1 base and J by 5 bases, with 11 bases left in between. The CDR3 has 15 residues. Germline lookup yields CDR1 SEHNR and CDR2 FQNEAQ (reference sequence). CDR3 coding DNA: TGTGCCAGCAGCTTAGGGGCGCGGGTAACCGGGGAGCTGTTTTTG. As protein: CASSLGARVTGELFL.

The chain recombines TRBV6-1 with TRBJ1-5, with a weak D call TRBD1 (6 bases). CDR1 is MNHNS, CDR2 SASEGT, per germline. The CDR3 is made up of 16 amino acids. Trimming removed 8 bases from V and 0 bases from J, with 17 bases in between. The CDR3 sequence is CASEGGPLYSNQPQHF. The CDR3 coding sequence is TGTGCCAGCGAGGGGGGTCCTCTTTATAGCAATCAGCCCCAGCATTTT.

Many counts were recorded for this clonotype. J is TRBJ1-2 and V is TRBV19; D gene unclear. Trimming took off 5 bases at V and 5 bases at J, with 15 bases between the two ends. CDR3 length equals 14 residues. The germline CDR1 and CDR2 sequences are LNHDA and SQIVND (reference sequence). In nucleotides, the CDR3 is TGTGCCAGTAGTCCGTCGCCGGCGCAATATGGCTACACCTTC. Protein product: CASSPSPAQYGYTF.

This clonotype occurred a few times. The DNA of the CDR3 is TGTGCCAGCAGTGCCTCCGGGACAGTGTTCTTC. Translating it yields CASSASGTVFF. The rearrangement joins TRBV12-3 or TRBV12-4 to TRBJ2-1, with 7 bases that match TRBD1. The CDR3 extends over 11 amino acids. J lost 15 bases, V lost 5 bases, and 7 bases had no gene match.

The chain has TRBV11-2 and TRBJ2-7; TRBD2 is a possible D gene (6 bases). Deletions cut 5 bases from V and 3 bases from J, with 17 bases between. Germline V gene sequence: CDR1 SGHAT, CDR2 FQNNGV. The CDR3 contains 15 residues. This CDR3 is CASSLTIGGDYEQYF. CDR3 in DNA: TGTGCCAGCAGCCTGACTATCGGCGGGGACTACGAGCAGTACTTC.

This clonotype was seen at least ten times. V gene TRBV28 combines with J gene TRBJ1-5; TRBD1 is a possible D gene (6 bases). The germline V gene encodes CDR1 MDHEN and CDR2 SYDVKM. Between the trimmed V and J ends, which lost 7 bases and 2 bases, there was a span of 15 bases. The CDR3 has 15 amino acids. The CDR3 protein is CASIRGGAGNQPQHF. The CDR3 DNA is TGTGCCAGCATCCGAGGGGGGGCGGGCAATCAGCCCCAGCATTTT.